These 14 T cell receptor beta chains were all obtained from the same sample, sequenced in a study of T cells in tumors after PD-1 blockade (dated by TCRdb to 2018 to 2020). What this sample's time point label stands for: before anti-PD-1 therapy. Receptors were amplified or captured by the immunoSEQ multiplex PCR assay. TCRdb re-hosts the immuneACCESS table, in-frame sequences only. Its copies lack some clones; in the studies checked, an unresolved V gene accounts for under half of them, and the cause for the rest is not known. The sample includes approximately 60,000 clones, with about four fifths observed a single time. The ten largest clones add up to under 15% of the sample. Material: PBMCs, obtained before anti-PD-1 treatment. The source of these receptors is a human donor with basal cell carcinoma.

The CDR3 DNA follows: TGTGCCAGCAGTTACTCCATCGGGGTAACCTCACCCCTCCACTTT. Its protein is CASSYSIGVTSPLHF. J is TRBJ1-6 and V is TRBV6-6; D is ambiguous. The V gene's germline CDR1 is MNHNY and CDR2 SVGAGI (reference sequence). V dropped 0 bases and J dropped 10 bases, with 13 bases sitting between them. The CDR3 sequence is 15 residues long.

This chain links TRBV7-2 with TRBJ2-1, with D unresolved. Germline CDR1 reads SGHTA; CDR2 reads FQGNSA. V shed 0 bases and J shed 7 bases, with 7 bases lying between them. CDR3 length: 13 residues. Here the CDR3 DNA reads TGTGCCAGCAGCTTAGCAGTGGGAAATGAGCAGTTCTTC. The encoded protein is CASSLAVGNEQFF.

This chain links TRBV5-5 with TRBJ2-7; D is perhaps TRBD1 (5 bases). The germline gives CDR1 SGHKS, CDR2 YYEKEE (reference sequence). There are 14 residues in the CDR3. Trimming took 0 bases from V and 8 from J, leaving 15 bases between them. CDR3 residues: CASSLEVQGPQQYF. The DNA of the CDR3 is TGTGCCAGCAGCTTGGAGGTGCAGGGCCCCCAGCAGTACTTC.

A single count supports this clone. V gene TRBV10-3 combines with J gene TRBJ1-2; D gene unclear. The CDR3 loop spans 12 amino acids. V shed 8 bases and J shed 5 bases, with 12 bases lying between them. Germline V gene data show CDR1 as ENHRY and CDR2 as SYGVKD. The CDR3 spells CAIVSFLYGYTF. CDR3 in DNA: TGTGCCATCGTAAGCTTCCTTTATGGCTACACCTTC.

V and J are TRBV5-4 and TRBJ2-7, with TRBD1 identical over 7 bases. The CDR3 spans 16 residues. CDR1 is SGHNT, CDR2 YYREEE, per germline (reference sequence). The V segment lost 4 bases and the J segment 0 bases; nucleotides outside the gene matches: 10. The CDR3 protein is CASSDRQGLSSYEQYF. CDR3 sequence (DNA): TGTGCCAGCAGCGACCGACAGGGCCTGAGCTCCTACGAGCAGTACTTC.

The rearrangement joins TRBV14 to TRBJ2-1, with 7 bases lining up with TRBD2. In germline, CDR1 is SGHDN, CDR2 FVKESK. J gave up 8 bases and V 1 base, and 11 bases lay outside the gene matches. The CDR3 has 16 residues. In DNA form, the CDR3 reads TGTGCCAGCAGCCAAGTTTGGGGGGGAGAAGGCCATGAGCAGTTCTTC. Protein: CASSQVWGGEGHEQFF.

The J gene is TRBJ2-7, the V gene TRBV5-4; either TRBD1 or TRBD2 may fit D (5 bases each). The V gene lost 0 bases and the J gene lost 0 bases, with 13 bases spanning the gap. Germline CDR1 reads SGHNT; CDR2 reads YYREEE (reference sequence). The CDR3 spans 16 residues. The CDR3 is CASSLGGAGSSYEQYF. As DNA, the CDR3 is TGTGCCAGCAGCTTGGGAGGGGCAGGGAGCTCCTACGAGCAGTACTTC.

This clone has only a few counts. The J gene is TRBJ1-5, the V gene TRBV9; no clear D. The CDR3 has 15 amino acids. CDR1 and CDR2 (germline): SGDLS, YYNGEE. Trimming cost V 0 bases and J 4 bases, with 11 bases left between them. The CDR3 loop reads CASSVDPQVNQPQHF. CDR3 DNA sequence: TGTGCCAGCAGCGTAGACCCCCAGGTAAATCAGCCCCAGCATTTT.

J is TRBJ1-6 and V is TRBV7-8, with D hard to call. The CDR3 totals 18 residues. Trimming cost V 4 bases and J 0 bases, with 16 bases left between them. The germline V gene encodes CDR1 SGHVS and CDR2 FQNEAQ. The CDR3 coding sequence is TGTGCCAGCAGCTCCCGAGCCACAGTCCTCTCCTATAATTCACCCCTCCACTTT. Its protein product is CASSSRATVLSYNSPLHF.

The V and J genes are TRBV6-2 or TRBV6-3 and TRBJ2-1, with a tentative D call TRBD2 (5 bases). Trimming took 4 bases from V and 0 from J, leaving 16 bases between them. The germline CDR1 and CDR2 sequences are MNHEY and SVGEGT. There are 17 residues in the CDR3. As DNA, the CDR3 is TGTGCCAGCAGTTCGGCGAGCGGAAGAGGCTCCTACAATGAGCAGTTCTTC. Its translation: CASSSASGRGSYNEQFF.

This CDR3 reads CASSLLGQGAGDTQYF. As DNA, the CDR3 is TGTGCCAGCAGCTTGTTGGGACAGGGGGCTGGAGATACGCAGTATTTT. The chain couples TRBV5-5 to TRBJ2-3, with 12 positions matching TRBD1. There are 16 residues in the CDR3. CDR1 is SGHKS and CDR2 is YYEKEE in the germline V gene (reference sequence). The junction had 5 bases not matched to a gene; V was cut back by 1 base and J by 5 bases.

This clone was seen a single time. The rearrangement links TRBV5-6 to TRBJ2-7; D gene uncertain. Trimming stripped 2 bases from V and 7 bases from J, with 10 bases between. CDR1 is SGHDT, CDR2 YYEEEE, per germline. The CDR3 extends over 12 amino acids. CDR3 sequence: CASSFYSEEQYF. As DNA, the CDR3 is TGTGCCAGCAGCTTTTACAGCGAGGAGCAGTACTTC. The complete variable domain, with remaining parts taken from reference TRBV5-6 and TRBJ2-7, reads DAGVTQSPTHLIKTRGQQVTLRCSPKSGHDTVSWYQQALGQGPQFIFQYYEEEERQRGNFPDRFSGHQFPNYSSELNVNALLLGDSALYLCASSFYSEEQYFGPGTRLTVT.

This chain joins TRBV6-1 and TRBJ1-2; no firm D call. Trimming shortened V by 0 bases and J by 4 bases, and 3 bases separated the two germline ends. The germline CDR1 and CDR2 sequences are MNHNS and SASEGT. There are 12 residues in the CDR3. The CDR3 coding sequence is TGTGCCAGCAGTGAAGCGGCCTATGGCTACACCTTC. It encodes CASSEAAYGYTF.

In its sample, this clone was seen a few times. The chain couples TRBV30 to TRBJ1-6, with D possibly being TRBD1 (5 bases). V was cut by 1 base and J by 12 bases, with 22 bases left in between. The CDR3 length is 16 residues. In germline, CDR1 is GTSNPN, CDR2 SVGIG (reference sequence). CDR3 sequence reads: CAWSALTAGTVRPLHF. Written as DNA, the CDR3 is TGTGCCTGGAGTGCCCTAACAGCCGGGACCGTCAGACCCCTCCACTTT.